This note documents a single TCR beta chain sequence. Its antigen is not known. The data were taken from a study of shared clonotypes between healthy human individuals. Study outcomes and limitations: Clonotype sharing among donors, it was expected, would be affected by sequencing depth. Tissues were not sampled, only blood, and their repertoires likely differ.

Naive CD8 cells lacked CD45RO and underwent positive selection for CCR7, leaving out terminally differentiated effector memory CD45RA+ cells. Only Caucasian adults living in Nashville, Tennessee served as donors. Original methodology: Filtering of immunoSEQ junctional sequences could not match full-length read filtering. TCRdb's table, derived via immunoSEQ multiplex PCR, lists solely in-frame clones and lacks some. V and J calls and clone size are as listed in that table; D and trimming were resolved from the DNA. The sample lists 550,000 to 650,000 clones, about 96% occurring once. Trimming stripped 5 bases from V and 2 bases from J, with 10 bases between. The CDR3 has 13 residues. Germline V gene sequence: CDR1 LNHDA, CDR2 SQIVND (reference sequence).

The sample was naive CD8+ T cells sorted from blood. This rearrangement joins TRBV19 to TRBJ2-7, with D unclear. The source is a woman under 40 in good health. The CDR3 reads CASSAAGTYEQYF. The DNA for the CDR3 is TGTGCCAGTAGTGCGGCAGGAACCTACGAGCAGTACTTC.